Presented here are 20 T cell receptor beta chains from one specimen sequenced in a study of sequential checkpoint blockade in melanoma. Method: immunoSEQ multiplex PCR; TCRdb's copy keeps in-frame clones and lacks some. The data hold about 10,000 clones, with about 80% observed a single time. The treatment is: randomized to nivolumab then ipilimumab (arm A) or the reverse (arm B). The starting material was CD8+ T cells sorted from blood (inferred from file names), obtained from a patient given nivolumab and ipilimumab in sequence. The receptors stem from a human donor with melanoma.

The V and J genes are TRBV30 and TRBJ1-1; D possibly corresponds to TRBD1 (5 bases). The CDR3 loop spans 14 amino acids. V shed 0 bases and J shed 1 base, with 9 bases lying between them. CDR1 GTSNPN and CDR2 SVGIG come from the germline V gene (reference sequence). The CDR3 DNA reads TGTGCCTGGAGTGTAAGTCAGGGGAACACTGAAGCTTTCTTT. This gives the protein CAWSVSQGNTEAFF.

The chain recombines TRBV7-9 with TRBJ2-1; the D gene is possibly TRBD1 (5 bases). The CDR3 contains 15 residues. V was cut by 1 base and J by 5 bases, with 12 bases left in between. The germline V gene has CDR1 SEHNR and CDR2 FQNEAQ (reference sequence). This chain's CDR3 is CASSLERTPDNEQFF. The CDR3 nucleotides are TGTGCCAGCAGCTTAGAAAGGACACCGGACAATGAGCAGTTCTTC.

Turning to this clone: Here the CDR3 omits its conserved ending phenylalanine or tryptophan, so a read error is the likely source. V and J are TRBV6-1 and TRBJ1-2, with TRBD1 matching over 8 bases. J lost 7 bases, V lost 3 bases, and 13 bases had no gene match. Germline lookup yields CDR1 MNHNS and CDR2 SASEGT. The length of the CDR3 is 16 residues. CDR3 DNA sequence: TGTGCCAGCAGTGATGAAATGACAGGGGAGTATGGTGGCTACACCCTC. Translation: CASSDEMTGEYGGYTL.

DNA of the CDR3: TGTGCCAGCAGCTTAATCCTGACAGATACGCAGTATTTT. Encoded protein: CASSLILTDTQYF. The gene calls are TRBV6-5 and TRBJ2-3; D ambiguous. The length of the CDR3 is 13 residues. V lost 6 bases to trimming and J lost 3 bases, with 10 bases between them. Germline V gene sequence: CDR1 MNHEY, CDR2 SVGAGI.

The V and J genes are TRBV7-9 and TRBJ2-1; tentatively, D is TRBD1 (5 bases). V was cut by 3 bases and J by 8 bases, with 8 bases left in between. CDR1 is SEHNR, CDR2 FQNEAQ, per germline (reference sequence). This CDR3 comprises 12 residues. DNA for the CDR3: TGTGCCAGCAGCTTTCTCAGGGATGAGCAGTTCTTC. Protein sequence: CASSFLRDEQFF.

The V call is TRBV1, the J call TRBJ1-4; no check of the table's D call, TRBD1, against the DNA was made. TRBV1 is annotated as a pseudogene. This CDR3 contains 15 residues. The CDR3 is CTSSQDCRGLEKLFF. CDR3 nucleotide sequence: TGCACCAGCAGCCAAGATTGCAGGGGGCTAGAAAAACTGTTTTTT.

V is TRBV9 and J is TRBJ2-2; maybe TRBD1 (5 bases). Germline V gene data show CDR1 as SGDLS and CDR2 as YYNGEE. Trimming pared 0 bases from V and 6 bases from J, leaving 9 bases between. The length of the CDR3 is 14 residues. CDR3 in amino acids: CASSVEGWAGELFF. CDR3 nucleotide sequence: TGTGCCAGCAGCGTAGAGGGGTGGGCCGGGGAGCTGTTTTTT.

V is TRBV9 and J is TRBJ2-2; TRBD1 might be the D (5 bases). V dropped 0 bases and J dropped 5 bases, with 5 bases sitting between them. The CDR3 contains 13 residues. Germline values: CDR1 SGDLS, CDR2 YYNGEE. The CDR3 loop reads CASSVGQTGELFF. The CDR3 DNA reads TGTGCCAGCAGCGTAGGACAGACCGGGGAGCTGTTTTTT. Looking up the rest from reference TRBV9 and TRBJ2-2 gives the full variable domain: DSGVTQTPKHLITATGQRVTLRCSPRSGDLSVYWYQQSLDQGLQFLIQYYNGEERAKGNILERFSAQQFPDLHSELNLSSLELGDSALYFCASSVGQTGELFFGEGSRLTVL.

The rearrangement links TRBV5-4 to TRBJ1-5; TRBD1 might be the D (5 bases). The CDR3 sequence is 14 residues long. Trimming shortened V by 4 bases and J by 3 bases, and 11 bases separated the two germline ends. CDR1 and CDR2 from the germline V gene are SGHNT and YYREEE (reference sequence). In DNA, the CDR3 is TGTGCCAGCAGCGCCGGGGGGGACAATCAGCCCCAGCATTTT. As protein: CASSAGGDNQPQHF.

J is TRBJ2-1 and V is TRBV7-9, with 9 nucleotides matching TRBD2. The V gene end was trimmed by 5 bases and the J gene end by 3 bases; junction bases not matched to a gene: 11. Germline V gives CDR1 SEHNR, CDR2 FQNEAQ (reference sequence). The CDR3 is 17 residues long. The CDR3 coding sequence is TGTGCCAGCAGCCCGGTCGGCGGGCGGGGGGGCTACAATGAGCAGTTCTTC. Translation: CASSPVGGRGGYNEQFF.

This clone was observed a few times. J is TRBJ1-3 and V is TRBV14, with TRBD1 matching over 7 bases. After removal of 4 bases from V and 0 bases from J, the junction contained 9 bases not matched to a gene. The CDR3 totals 17 residues. Germline V gene data show CDR1 as SGHDN and CDR2 as FVKESK. CDR3 loop: CASSLLPGQYSGNTIYF. The CDR3 DNA reads TGTGCCAGCAGCCTCCTGCCGGGACAGTACTCTGGAAACACCATATATTTT.

The chain links TRBV19 to TRBJ2-7; TRBD2 aligns across 9 bases. Germline V gives CDR1 LNHDA, CDR2 SQIVND (reference sequence). The CDR3 is 16 residues long. The V and J ends lost 3 bases and 3 bases, in that order; junction bases with no gene match: 9. The CDR3 nucleotides are TGTGCCAGTAGTATGGGTACAGGACTAGCGTACTACGAGCAGTACTTC. Protein sequence: CASSMGTGLAYYEQYF.

J is TRBJ1-5 and V is TRBV15; 10 bases are a match to TRBD1. V lost 1 base, J lost 5 bases, and 2 bases stayed unmatched. The length of the CDR3 is 15 residues. Germline V gene lookup returns CDR1 LNHNV and CDR2 YYDKDF (reference sequence). The CDR3 loop is CATSRVGTGDQPQHF. For the CDR3, the DNA is TGTGCCACCAGCAGAGTGGGGACAGGGGATCAGCCCCAGCATTTT.

This chain links TRBV11-2 with TRBJ1-2; 9 nucleotides align to TRBD1. Unmatched junction bases numbered 12, after V lost 2 bases and J lost 8 bases. CDR3 size: 16 residues. Germline V CDR1 and CDR2: SGHAT, FQNNGV. The CDR3 reads CASSLTPPRQGEGYTF. The CDR3 region has the DNA TGTGCCAGCAGCTTAACCCCACCTCGACAGGGGGAAGGCTACACCTTC.

The rearrangement uses TRBV27 and TRBJ1-5; TRBD1 might be the D (5 bases). The CDR3 has 14 residues. Germline V lookup: CDR1 MNHEY, CDR2 SMNVEV (reference sequence). Trimming took off 8 bases at V and 6 bases at J, with 17 bases between the two ends. CDR3 loop: CASSNGLGRQPQHF. Written as DNA, the CDR3 is TGTGCCAGCTCAAACGGGTTGGGGCGTCAGCCCCAGCATTTT.

The gene calls are TRBV5-1 and TRBJ1-1, with 9 bases aligning to TRBD1. Trimming at V came to 3 bases and at J to 5 bases, leaving 2 bases not matched to a gene. The CDR3 covers 13 residues. The germline V gene encodes CDR1 SGHRS and CDR2 YFSETQ. This chain's CDR3 is CASSSGQGTEAFF. CDR3 DNA: TGCGCCAGCAGCTCGGGACAGGGAACTGAAGCTTTCTTT.

This clone came up a few times. The J gene is TRBJ2-4, the V gene TRBV11-2, with D tentatively TRBD1 (6 bases). Germline CDR1 SGHAT, CDR2 FQNNGV. V was pared by 6 bases and J by 6 bases, with 12 bases between. CDR3 length equals 13 residues. CDR3 sequence (DNA): TGTGCCAGCAGGGACAGCGACTCAAACATTCAGTACTTC. Translating gives CASRDSDSNIQYF.

The V call is TRBV2, the J call TRBJ2-4; 10 bases align to TRBD1. Germline CDR1 is SNHLY and CDR2 is FYNNEI. The CDR3 spans 14 residues. J was trimmed by 8 bases and V by 4 bases; bases with no gene match: 5. The CDR3 is CASSARTGGDIQYF. The CDR3 region has the DNA TGTGCCAGCAGTGCCAGGACAGGGGGTGACATTCAGTACTTC.

The genes are TRBV9 and TRBJ1-2; D is unresolved. Germline lookup yields CDR1 SGDLS and CDR2 YYNGEE. Trimming took 0 bases from V and 2 from J, leaving 8 bases between them. The length of the CDR3 is 14 residues. The CDR3 is CASSVATENYGYTF. The CDR3 coding sequence is TGTGCCAGCAGCGTAGCTACCGAGAACTATGGCTACACCTTC.

This clone was observed a few times. This chain connects TRBV9 to TRBJ2-5, with a weak D call TRBD1 (5 bases). The V end was cut by 1 base, the J end by 2 bases, with 6 bases between. CDR3 size: 13 residues. Germline assignment: CDR1 SGDLS and CDR2 YYNGEE. In DNA, the CDR3 is TGTGCCAGCAGCGTACAGGGACAAGAGACCCAGTACTTC. Protein sequence: CASSVQGQETQYF.